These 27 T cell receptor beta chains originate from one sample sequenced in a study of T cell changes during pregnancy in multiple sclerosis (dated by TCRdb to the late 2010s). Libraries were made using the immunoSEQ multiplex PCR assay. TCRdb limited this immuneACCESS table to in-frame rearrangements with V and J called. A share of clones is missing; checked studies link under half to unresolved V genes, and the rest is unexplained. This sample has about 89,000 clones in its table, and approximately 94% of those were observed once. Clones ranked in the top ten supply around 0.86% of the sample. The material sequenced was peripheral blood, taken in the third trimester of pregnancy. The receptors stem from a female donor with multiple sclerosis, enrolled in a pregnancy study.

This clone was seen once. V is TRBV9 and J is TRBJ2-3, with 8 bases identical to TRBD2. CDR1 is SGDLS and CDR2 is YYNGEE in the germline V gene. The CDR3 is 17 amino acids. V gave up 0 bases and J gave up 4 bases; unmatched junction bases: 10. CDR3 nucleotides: TGTGCCAGCAGCGTAGACCCCCCCGGGAGGGTTTCAGATACGCAGTATTTT. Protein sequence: CASSVDPPGRVSDTQYF.

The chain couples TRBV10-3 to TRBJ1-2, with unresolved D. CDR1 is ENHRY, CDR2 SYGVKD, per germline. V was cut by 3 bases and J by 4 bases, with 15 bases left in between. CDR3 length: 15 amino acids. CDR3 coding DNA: TGTGCCATCAGTGATTTGGACGGAGGGTCCTATGGCTACACCTTC. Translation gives CAISDLDGGSYGYTF.

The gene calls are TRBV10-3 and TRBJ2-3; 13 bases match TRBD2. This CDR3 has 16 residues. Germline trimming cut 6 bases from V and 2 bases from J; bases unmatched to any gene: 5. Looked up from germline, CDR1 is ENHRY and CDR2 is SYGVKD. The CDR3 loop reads CAISYGTSGNTDTQYF. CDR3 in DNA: TGTGCCATCAGCTATGGGACTAGCGGGAACACAGATACGCAGTATTTT.

The CDR3 spells CASSGGIAETQYF. CDR3 in DNA: TGTGCCAGCTCAGGGGGAATAGCCGAGACCCAGTACTTC. The V gene is TRBV6-5, the J gene TRBJ2-5; 7 bases line up with TRBD1. V lost 8 bases, J lost 5 bases, and 8 bases stayed unmatched. The germline V gene has CDR1 MNHEY and CDR2 SVGAGI. This CDR3 has 13 residues.

The CDR3 bases are TGTGCCTGGAGTGTAGGGGATAACTATGGCTACACCTTC. Its protein product is CAWSVGDNYGYTF. The rearrangement uses TRBV30 and TRBJ1-2, with D perhaps matching TRBD1 (5 bases). Germline V gene sequence: CDR1 GTSNPN, CDR2 SVGIG (reference sequence). V was pared by 0 bases and J by 1 base, with 6 bases between. The CDR3 extends over 13 amino acids.

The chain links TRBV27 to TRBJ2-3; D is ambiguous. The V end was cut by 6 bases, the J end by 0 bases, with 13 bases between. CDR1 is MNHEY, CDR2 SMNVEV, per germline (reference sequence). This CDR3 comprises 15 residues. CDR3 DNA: TGTGCCAGCAGGGCTTTGGGCTCTAGCACAGATACGCAGTATTTT. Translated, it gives CASRALGSSTDTQYF.

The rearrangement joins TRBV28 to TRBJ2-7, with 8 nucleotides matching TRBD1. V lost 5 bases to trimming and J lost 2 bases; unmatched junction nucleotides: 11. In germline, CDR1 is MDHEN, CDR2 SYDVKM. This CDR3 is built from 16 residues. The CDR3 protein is CASSKLPGTGAYEQYF. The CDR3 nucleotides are TGTGCCAGCAGTAAACTCCCCGGGACAGGAGCCTACGAGCAGTACTTC.

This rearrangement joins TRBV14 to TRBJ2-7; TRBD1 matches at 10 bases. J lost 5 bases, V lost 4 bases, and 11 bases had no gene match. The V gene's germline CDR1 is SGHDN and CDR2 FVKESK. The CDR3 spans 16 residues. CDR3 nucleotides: TGTGCCAGCAGCCCAAGGACAGGGGGAGGGAGTGACGAGCAGTACTTC. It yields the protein CASSPRTGGGSDEQYF.

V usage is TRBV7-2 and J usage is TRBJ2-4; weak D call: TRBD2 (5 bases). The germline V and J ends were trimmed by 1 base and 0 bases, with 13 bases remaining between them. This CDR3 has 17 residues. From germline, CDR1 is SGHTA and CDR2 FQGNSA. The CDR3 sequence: CASSLDPRDLAKNIQYF. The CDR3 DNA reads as TGTGCCAGCAGCTTAGATCCGAGGGATCTAGCCAAAAACATTCAGTACTTC.

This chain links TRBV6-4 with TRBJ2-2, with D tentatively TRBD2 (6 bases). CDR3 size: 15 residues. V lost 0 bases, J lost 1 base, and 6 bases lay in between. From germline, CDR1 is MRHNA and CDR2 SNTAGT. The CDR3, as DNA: TGTGCCAGCAGTGACTCTAGCGGGAACACCGGGGAGCTGTTTTTT. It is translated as CASSDSSGNTGELFF.

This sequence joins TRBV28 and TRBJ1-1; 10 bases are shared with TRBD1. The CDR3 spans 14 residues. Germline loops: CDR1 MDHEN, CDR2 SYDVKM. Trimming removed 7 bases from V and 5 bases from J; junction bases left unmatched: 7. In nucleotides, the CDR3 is TGTGCCAGCAACCCGACAGGGGGCTTAACTGAAGCTTTCTTT. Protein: CASNPTGGLTEAFF.

CDR3 in amino acids: CASSLGQGEIEAFF. DNA of the CDR3: TGTGCCAGCAGCTTAGGCCAGGGGGAGATTGAAGCTTTCTTT. The rearrangement links TRBV13 to TRBJ1-1; 7 bases are shared with TRBD1. The CDR3 spans 14 residues. Germline V gene data show CDR1 as PRHDT and CDR2 as FYEKMQ (reference sequence). V lost 0 bases, J lost 7 bases, and 5 bases stayed unmatched.

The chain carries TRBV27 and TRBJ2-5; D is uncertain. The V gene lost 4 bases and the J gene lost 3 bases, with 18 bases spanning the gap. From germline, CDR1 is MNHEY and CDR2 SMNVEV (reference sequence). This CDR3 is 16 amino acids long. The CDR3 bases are TGTGCCAGCAGTTCCATCCGGCCAGGAACCGAAGAGACCCAGTACTTC. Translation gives CASSSIRPGTEETQYF.

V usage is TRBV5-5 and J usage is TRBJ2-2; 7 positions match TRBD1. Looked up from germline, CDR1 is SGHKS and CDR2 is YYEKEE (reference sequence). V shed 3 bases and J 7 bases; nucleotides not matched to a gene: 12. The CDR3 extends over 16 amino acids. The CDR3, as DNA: TGTGCCAGCAGCTCACGACAGGGAGCATTAAGCGGGGAGCTGTTTTTT. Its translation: CASSSRQGALSGELFF.

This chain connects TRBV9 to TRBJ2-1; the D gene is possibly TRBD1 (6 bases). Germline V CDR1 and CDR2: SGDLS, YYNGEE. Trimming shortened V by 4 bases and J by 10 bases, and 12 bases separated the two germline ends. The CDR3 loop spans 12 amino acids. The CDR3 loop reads CASSPGGTEQFF. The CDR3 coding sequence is TGTGCCAGCAGCCCTGGGGGCACGGAGCAGTTCTTC.

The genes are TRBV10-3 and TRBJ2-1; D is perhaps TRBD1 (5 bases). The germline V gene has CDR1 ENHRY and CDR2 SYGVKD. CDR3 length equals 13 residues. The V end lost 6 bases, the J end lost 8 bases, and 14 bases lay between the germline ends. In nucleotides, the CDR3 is TGTGCCATCAGACACCCTAGGGGTCATGAGCAGTTCTTC. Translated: CAIRHPRGHEQFF.

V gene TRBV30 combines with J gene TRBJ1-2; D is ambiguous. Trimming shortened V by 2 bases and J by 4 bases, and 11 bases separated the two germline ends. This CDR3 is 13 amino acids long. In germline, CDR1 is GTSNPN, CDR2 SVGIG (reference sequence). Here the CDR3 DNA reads TGTGCCTGGAGTAAAGAGGCAGCCTATGGCTACACCTTC. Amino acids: CAWSKEAAYGYTF.

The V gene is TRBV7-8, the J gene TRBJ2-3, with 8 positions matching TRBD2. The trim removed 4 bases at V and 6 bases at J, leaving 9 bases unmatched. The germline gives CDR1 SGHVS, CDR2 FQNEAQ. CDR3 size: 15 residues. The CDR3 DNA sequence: TGTGCCAGCAGCTCTCAGACTAGCGCACTCGATACGCAGTATTTT. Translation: CASSSQTSALDTQYF.

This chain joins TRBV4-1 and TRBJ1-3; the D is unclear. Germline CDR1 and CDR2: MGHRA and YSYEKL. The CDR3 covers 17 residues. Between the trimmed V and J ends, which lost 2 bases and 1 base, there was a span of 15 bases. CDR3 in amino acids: CASSQLVSAGSGNTIYF. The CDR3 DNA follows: TGCGCCAGCAGCCAATTGGTCAGCGCGGGGTCTGGAAACACCATATATTTT.

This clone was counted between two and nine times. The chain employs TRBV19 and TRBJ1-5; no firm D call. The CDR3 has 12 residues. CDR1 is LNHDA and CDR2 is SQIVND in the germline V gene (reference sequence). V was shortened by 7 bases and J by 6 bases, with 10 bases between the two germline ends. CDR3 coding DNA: TGTGCCAGTACCACCGGGGTTCAGCCCCAGCATTTT. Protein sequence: CASTTGVQPQHF.

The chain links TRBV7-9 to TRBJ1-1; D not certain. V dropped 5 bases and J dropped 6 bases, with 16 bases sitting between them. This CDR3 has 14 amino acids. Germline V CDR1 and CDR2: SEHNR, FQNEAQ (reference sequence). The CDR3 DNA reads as TGTGCCAGCAGCCATACGACACTTTCTTCTGAAGCTTTCTTT. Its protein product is CASSHTTLSSEAFF.

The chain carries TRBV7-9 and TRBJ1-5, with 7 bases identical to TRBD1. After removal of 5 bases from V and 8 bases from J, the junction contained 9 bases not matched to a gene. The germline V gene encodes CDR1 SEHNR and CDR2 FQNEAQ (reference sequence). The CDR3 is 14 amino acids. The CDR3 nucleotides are TGTGCCAGCAGCCTCGGACAGGCCGTGGAGCCCCAGCATTTT. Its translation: CASSLGQAVEPQHF.

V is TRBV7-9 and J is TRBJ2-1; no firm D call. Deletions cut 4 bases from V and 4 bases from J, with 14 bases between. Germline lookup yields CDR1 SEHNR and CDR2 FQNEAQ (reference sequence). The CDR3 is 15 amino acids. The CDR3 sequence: CASSSPSESYNEQFF. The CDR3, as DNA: TGTGCCAGCAGCTCCCCTTCGGAGAGTTACAATGAGCAGTTCTTC.

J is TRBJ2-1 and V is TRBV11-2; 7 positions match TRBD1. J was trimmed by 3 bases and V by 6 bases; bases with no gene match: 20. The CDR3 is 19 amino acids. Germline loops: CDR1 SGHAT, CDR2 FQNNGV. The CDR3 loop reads CASSHLFGLRTGGYNEQFF. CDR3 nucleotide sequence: TGTGCCAGCAGTCACCTATTTGGGTTGAGGACAGGCGGCTACAATGAGCAGTTCTTC.

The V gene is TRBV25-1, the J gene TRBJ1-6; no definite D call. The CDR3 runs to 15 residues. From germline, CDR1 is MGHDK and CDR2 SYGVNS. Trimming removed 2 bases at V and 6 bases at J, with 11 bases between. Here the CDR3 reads CASSETRRFNSPLHF. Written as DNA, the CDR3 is TGTGCCAGCAGTGAAACTCGGAGGTTTAATTCACCCCTCCACTTT.

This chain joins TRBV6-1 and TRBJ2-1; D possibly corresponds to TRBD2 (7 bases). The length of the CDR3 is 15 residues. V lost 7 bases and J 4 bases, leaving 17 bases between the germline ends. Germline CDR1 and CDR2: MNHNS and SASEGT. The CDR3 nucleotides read TGTGCCAGCATTTCTGGGGGGGCCGGATACAATGAGCAGTTCTTC. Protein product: CASISGGAGYNEQFF.

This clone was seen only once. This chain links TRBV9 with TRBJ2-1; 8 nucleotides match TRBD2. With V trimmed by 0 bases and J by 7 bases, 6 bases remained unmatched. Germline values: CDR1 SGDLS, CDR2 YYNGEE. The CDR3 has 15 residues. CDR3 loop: CASSVAGGPRNEQFF. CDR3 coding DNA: TGTGCCAGCAGCGTAGCGGGAGGGCCGAGAAATGAGCAGTTCTTC.